The 22 T cell receptor beta chains given below trace back to one sample, sequenced in a study of cytomegalovirus exposure and HLA in healthy donors. Researchers ran the PCR with 60 Vbeta and 13 Jbeta primers. TCRdb's copy holds only in-frame clones and misses some; the assay was immunoSEQ multiplex PCR. The sample lists 200,000 or so clones, around 82% occurring once. The sequencing sample was made of PBMCs. Receptor source: a boy between 10 and 17 years old in good health and CMV-seronegative.

The V call is TRBV19, the J call TRBJ2-2; TRBD1 matches 8 bases. The germline V gene has CDR1 LNHDA and CDR2 SQIVND (reference sequence). Trimming removed 7 bases from V and 4 bases from J; junction bases left unmatched: 2. This CDR3 contains 13 residues. DNA for the CDR3: TGTGCCAGTATAGGACAGGGCACCGGGGAGCTGTTTTTT. It translates to CASIGQGTGELFF. Filled out from reference TRBV19 and TRBJ2-2, the complete variable domain reads DGGITQSPKYLFRKEGQNVTLSCEQNLNHDAMYWYRQDPGQGLRLIYYSQIVNDFQKGDIAEGYSVSREKKESFPLTVTSAQKNPTAFYLCASIGQGTGELFFGEGSRLTVL.

The rearrangement joins TRBV27 to TRBJ1-2; the match to TRBD1 covers 9 bases. The CDR3 sequence is 16 residues long. Germline trimming cut 5 bases from V and 7 bases from J; bases unmatched to any gene: 14. CDR1 MNHEY and CDR2 SMNVEV come from the germline V gene (reference sequence). CDR3 coding DNA: TGTGCCAGCAGTGCCATACAGGGGGCCCCGGCTACTGGCTACACCTTC. It translates to CASSAIQGAPATGYTF.

The V gene is TRBV7-2, the J gene TRBJ1-1; a possible D gene is TRBD1 (6 bases). V shed 2 bases and J shed 11 bases, with 12 bases lying between them. This CDR3 is built from 12 residues. Germline CDR1 is SGHTA and CDR2 is FQGNSA. The CDR3 DNA reads TGTGCCAGCAGCTTAATGGGGGCCCCTGCTTTCTTT. Amino acids: CASSLMGAPAFF.

This clone showed up just a few times. V is TRBV4-2 and J is TRBJ2-1; 8 bases map to TRBD2. J lost 4 bases, V lost 4 bases, and 6 bases had no gene match. The V gene's germline CDR1 is LGHNA and CDR2 YNFKEQ. This CDR3 is built from 15 residues. The CDR3, as DNA: TGTGCCAGCAGCCTTGGGCCTAGCGGGTACAATGAGCAGTTCTTC. Its translation is CASSLGPSGYNEQFF.

The genes are TRBV27 and TRBJ1-1; possibly TRBD1 for D (6 bases). The V end was cut by 6 bases, the J end by 5 bases, with 19 bases between. CDR1 MNHEY and CDR2 SMNVEV come from the germline V gene (reference sequence). CDR3 length: 15 amino acids. CDR3 bases: TGTGCCAGCAGCGGGTACAGGGTTGTAGGGACTGAAGCTTTCTTT. This translates into CASSGYRVVGTEAFF.

The chain carries TRBV4-1 and TRBJ1-4; D might be TRBD1 (6 bases). Germline assignment: CDR1 MGHRA and CDR2 YSYEKL. Trimming took 1 base from V and 8 from J, leaving 14 bases between them. There are 15 residues in the CDR3. In nucleotides, the CDR3 is TGCGCCAGCAGCCAAGTAGCGGGGGCGGGAGAAAAACTGTTTTTT. Amino acids: CASSQVAGAGEKLFF.

The V gene is TRBV6-6, the J gene TRBJ2-7; 7 nucleotides align to TRBD1. The J segment lost 4 bases and the V segment lost 7 bases, leaving 4 bases of the junction unmatched. The CDR3 spans 12 residues. Germline V gives CDR1 MNHNY, CDR2 SVGAGI (reference sequence). Here the CDR3 reads CASTGTEYEQYF. The CDR3 region has the DNA TGTGCCAGCACCGGGACAGAGTACGAGCAGTACTTC.

The rearrangement links TRBV6-4 to TRBJ2-3, with 12 bases aligning to TRBD2. The V segment lost 3 bases and the J segment 6 bases; nucleotides outside the gene matches: 4. Germline V gene sequence: CDR1 MRHNA, CDR2 SNTAGT. The CDR3 consists of 15 residues. DNA for the CDR3: TGTGCCAGCAGTGAGACTAGCGGGGGACCCGATACGCAGTATTTT. It is translated as CASSETSGGPDTQYF.

The chain couples TRBV29-1 to TRBJ2-1; 12 bases map to TRBD2. After removal of 1 base from V and 4 bases from J, the junction contained 2 bases not matched to a gene. CDR1 is SQVTM and CDR2 is ANQGSEA in the germline V gene. This CDR3 is 15 amino acids long. The CDR3 loop reads CSVEGLAGGYNEQFF. The DNA for the CDR3 is TGCAGCGTTGAAGGGCTAGCGGGGGGGTACAATGAGCAGTTCTTC.

V and J are TRBV6-4 and TRBJ1-4; the D gene is possibly TRBD1 (5 bases). CDR3 length equals 12 residues. Germline assignment: CDR1 MRHNA and CDR2 SNTAGT. Trimming removed 3 bases from V and 14 bases from J, with 13 bases in between. The chain's CDR3 is CASSEGGSGLFF. The DNA of the CDR3 is TGTGCCAGCAGTGAGGGGGGAAGTGGGCTGTTTTTT.

The CDR3 sequence is CASSLGTGRGQFF. DNA of the CDR3: TGTGCCAGCAGCCTCGGGACAGGTAGAGGGCAGTTCTTC. The chain combines TRBV6-6 with TRBJ2-1; 8 bases line up with TRBD1. CDR3 size: 13 residues. V lost 6 bases to trimming and J lost 12 bases; unmatched junction nucleotides: 10. Germline loops: CDR1 MNHNY, CDR2 SVGAGI (reference sequence).

The CDR3 DNA reads as TGTGCCAGCAGCTTGGAGGGGCTAGGCTACACCTTC. The encoded protein is CASSLEGLGYTF. The rearrangement uses TRBV5-6 and TRBJ1-2; D perhaps matches TRBD1 (5 bases). This CDR3 contains 12 residues. The V gene's germline CDR1 is SGHDT and CDR2 YYEEEE. Trimming removed 0 bases from V and 8 bases from J, with 8 bases in between.

A few counts support this clone. The chain has TRBV28 and TRBJ2-7; 12 nucleotides match TRBD2. CDR1 and CDR2 from the germline V gene are MDHEN and SYDVKM. V was clipped by 4 bases and J by 1 base; unmatched bases: 8. This CDR3 has 17 amino acids. Here the CDR3 reads CASSSPGLAGQSYEQYF. For the CDR3, the DNA is TGTGCCAGCAGTTCACCGGGACTAGCGGGCCAGTCCTACGAGCAGTACTTC.

This clone has a single count. This chain joins TRBV5-1 and TRBJ2-5, with TRBD2 matching 8 bases. The J call may be mistaken, given a closer DNA end match to TRBJ2-7. The CDR3 totals 14 residues. Germline assignment: CDR1 SGHRS and CDR2 YFSETQ. The CDR3 here is CASSPRGGVDEQYF. CDR3 bases: TGCGCCAGCAGCCCCCGGGGGGGGGTGGACGAGCAGTACTTC.

The chain joins TRBV5-4 to TRBJ2-1, with D perhaps matching TRBD1 (5 bases). Germline CDR1 SGHNT, CDR2 YYREEE (reference sequence). V lost 1 base to trimming and J lost 0 bases, with 11 bases between them. The CDR3 totals 16 residues. The DNA of the CDR3 is TGTGCCAGCAGCTTGTTCGGACAACGCTCCTACAATGAGCAGTTCTTC. It is translated as CASSLFGQRSYNEQFF.

This clone appeared a few times. The CDR3 sequence: CASSEVRANEKLFF. The CDR3, as DNA: TGCGCCAGCAGCGAAGTCAGGGCAAATGAAAAACTGTTTTTT. The chain joins TRBV5-1 to TRBJ1-4; TRBD1 is a possible D gene (5 bases). The CDR3 consists of 14 residues. Per germline, CDR1 SGHRS and CDR2 YFSETQ. Trimming removed 4 bases from V and 5 bases from J, with 12 bases in between.

V gene TRBV9 combines with J gene TRBJ1-6; 10 bases map to TRBD1. CDR1 is SGDLS, CDR2 YYNGEE, per germline. The CDR3 runs to 15 residues. V shed 3 bases and J 9 bases; nucleotides not matched to a gene: 6. CDR3 amino acids: CASSARQGAGSPLHF. In DNA, the CDR3 is TGTGCCAGCAGCGCCCGACAGGGGGCTGGTTCACCCCTCCACTTT.

This sequence joins TRBV7-6 and TRBJ2-7; D possibly corresponds to TRBD1 (6 bases). The length of the CDR3 is 17 residues. Trimming removed 4 bases from V and 1 base from J, with 20 bases in between. Looked up from germline, CDR1 is SGHVS and CDR2 is FNYEAQ. The CDR3 reads CASSSRTPGAPSYEQYF. In DNA, the CDR3 is TGTGCCAGCAGCTCTCGCACACCAGGGGCACCGTCCTACGAGCAGTACTTC.

J is TRBJ2-7 and V is TRBV7-8; possible D gene TRBD1, 6 bases. Germline values: CDR1 SGHVS, CDR2 FQNEAQ. V lost 5 bases and J lost 7, with 9 bases in between. The CDR3 is 11 amino acids. CDR3 protein: CASSRQGEQYF. CDR3 coding DNA: TGTGCCAGCAGCCGCCAGGGGGAGCAGTACTTC.

V gene TRBV4-3 combines with J gene TRBJ2-3; TRBD2 is a possible D gene (5 bases). The CDR3 sequence is 17 residues long. V was trimmed by 3 bases and J by 0 bases, leaving 16 bases between them. In germline, CDR1 is LGHNA, CDR2 YSLEER. CDR3 sequence (DNA): TGCGCCAGCAGCCATCGCTTACTAGGGTCGAGCACAGATACGCAGTATTTT. Protein sequence: CASSHRLLGSSTDTQYF.

The rearrangement uses TRBV30 and TRBJ1-4; no reliable D call. The CDR3 is 12 residues long. Trimming stripped 1 base from V and 8 bases from J, with 8 bases between. Germline V gives CDR1 GTSNPN, CDR2 SVGIG (reference sequence). The CDR3 coding sequence is TGTGCCTGGAGTGCCGCCGGGGAAAAACTGTTTTTT. It specifies CAWSAAGEKLFF.

The CDR3 region is CAWSAWGEYQETQYF. Written as DNA, the CDR3 is TGTGCCTGGAGTGCCTGGGGGGAGTACCAAGAGACCCAGTACTTC. This rearrangement joins TRBV30 to TRBJ2-5, with D perhaps TRBD2 (6 bases). The CDR3 loop spans 15 amino acids. Trimming stripped 1 base from V and 0 bases from J, with 12 bases between. The germline V gene encodes CDR1 GTSNPN and CDR2 SVGIG (reference sequence).